This T cell receptor beta chain originates from a study of T cells in Graves' hyperthyroidism and ophthalmopathy. RNA transcripts yielded amplified TCR beta CDR3 regions. The HTBI set primed first-round TCR CDR3 RT-PCR. TCRdb passed the multiplex PCR reads through MiXCR, listing each CDR3 protein once. This sample has a few hundred thousand distinct CDR3 sequences, with 13% to 15% found just once. The germline gives CDR1 LGHDT, CDR2 YNNKEL (reference sequence). Trimming took 0 bases from V and 6 from J, leaving 17 bases between them. The CDR3 loop spans 17 amino acids. As to this clonotype: Its antigen is not identified.

Study findings and constraints: Among clonotypes expanded in thyroid above 0.001, most were also found in blood.

The rearrangement links TRBV3-1 to TRBJ2-2; D is tentatively TRBD1 or TRBD2 (5 bases each). The clonotype comes from a woman between 18 and 30 years old with Graves' hyperthyroidism. Sequencing input: blood. The CDR3 DNA is TGTGCCAGCAGCCAAGATCTAGGGGACGTTCAGTCCGGGGAGCTGTTTTTT. Encoded protein: CASSQDLGDVQSGELFF.